This TCR beta chain was captured in a study of T cells in Graves' hyperthyroidism and ophthalmopathy. Whole-study results and caveats: Model output signaled ophthalmopathy a median approximately 6.2 months ahead of onset.

This clonotype was seen a handful of times. The target antigen is unknown. What was amplified from RNA transcripts were TCR beta CDR3 regions. The TCR CDR3 was amplified in a first-round RT-PCR using the HTBI primer set. TCRdb re-analysed the multiplex PCR reads in MiXCR, keeping a single row per CDR3 protein. In the table there are approximately 360,000 distinct CDR3 sequences, approximately 25% of which are singletons. The CDR3 has 11 amino acids. CDR1 is SEHNR and CDR2 is FQNEAQ in the germline V gene (reference sequence). Trimming removed 4 bases at V and 12 bases at J, with 10 bases between. Sequencing input: blood. This chain links TRBV7-9 with TRBJ2-1; D unclear. This receptor was taken from a man aged 50-59 years with Graves' hyperthyroidism. CDR3 in DNA: TGTGCCAGCAGCTCCCCAGTCGGGCAGTTCTTC. Its translation is CASSSPVGQFF.